A selection of T cell receptor beta chains follows, all from one sample in a study of glioma-infiltrating T cells. TCRdb re-analysed the multiplex PCR reads in MiXCR, keeping a single row per CDR3 protein. The repertoire holds 100,000 to 150,000 distinct CDR3 sequences, with approximately 23% as singletons. What was sequenced was glioma tissue, nonneoplastic brain tissue, or PBMCs (not recorded which). The receptors come from a human donor with low-grade glioma or glioblastoma, undergoing nonglioma brain surgery, or in good health (not recorded which). Each CDR3 is given with its conserved first and last residue. Each record gives: CDR3 DNA, CDR3 protein, J gene, clone size, D gene, V gene. D genes are given only for firm matches. Size tells how often a clone was seen (once, few, many) or the class of an expanded clone, and some rows leave it out.

DNA: TGCAGTGCTGACGGGACAGGTCCTCATCGAACAGATACGCAGTATTTT
CDR3: CSADGTGPHRTDTQYF
J: TRBJ2-3
size: NA
D: TRBD1
V: TRBV20-1

DNA: TGTGACTGGAGTGTAGGAGAGACCCAGTACTTC
CDR3: CDWSVGETQYF
J: TRBJ2-5
size: NA
D: NA
V: TRBV30

DNA: TGTGCCAGTAGTCCTCCGGGACTAGCGGGCCCCAATGAGCAGTTCTTC
CDR3: CASSPPGLAGPNEQFF
J: TRBJ2-1
size: many
D: TRBD2
V: TRBV19

DNA: TGTGCCAGCAGCTTAGTCTTGCAGGCCCCCTACGAGCAGTACTTC
CDR3: CASSLVLQAPYEQYF
J: TRBJ2-7
size: many
D: NA
V: TRBV7-2

DNA: TGTGCCTGGAGTCCCGCCGGCGGGAGGTACCTACCGGAGCAGTTCTTC
CDR3: CAWSPAGGRYLPEQFF
J: TRBJ2-1
size: few
D: TRBD2
V: TRBV30

DNA: TGTGCCAGCAGTTTAACCAGGGGATCCACTGAAGCTTTCTTT
CDR3: CASSLTRGSTEAFF
J: TRBJ1-1
size: many
D: NA
V: TRBV28

DNA: TGTGCCGGCAGTGAGACTAGCTGGAATACGTACAATGAGCAGTTCTTC
CDR3: CAGSETSWNTYNEQFF
J: TRBJ2-1
size: NA
D: TRBD2
V: TRBV6-5

DNA: TGTGCCAGCAGTTACCCTCCGTTGGAGACCCAGTACTTC
CDR3: CASSYPPLETQYF
J: TRBJ2-5
size: many
D: NA
V: TRBV6-2/TRBV6-3

DNA: TGTGCCAGCAGCGTACCCCCGACAGGGGGCAATGAAAAACTGTTTTTT
CDR3: CASSVPPTGGNEKLFF
J: TRBJ1-4
size: many
D: TRBD1
V: TRBV7-9

DNA: TGTGCCACCAACGAACTGATTTACAGGCAAACCTACGAGCAGTACTTC
CDR3: CATNELIYRQTYEQYF
J: TRBJ2-7
size: many
D: NA
V: TRBV28

DNA: TGCAGCGTCTATTACCCCCGGGGGACCAGGACCCAGTACTTC
CDR3: CSVYYPRGTRTQYF
J: TRBJ2-5
size: NA
D: NA
V: TRBV29-1

DNA: TGTGCCAGCAGCCCAATTGCCGGGGAGACCCAGTACTTC
CDR3: CASSPIAGETQYF
J: TRBJ2-5
size: NA
D: NA
V: TRBV7-9

DNA: TGCAGTGCTACGGGAGGAACAACCTACGAGCAGTACTTC
CDR3: CSATGGTTYEQYF
J: TRBJ2-7
size: many
D: TRBD2
V: TRBV20-1

DNA: TGTGCCAGCAGCTTAGATGGGGGTTATAATTCACCCCTCCACTTT
CDR3: CASSLDGGYNSPLHF
J: TRBJ1-6
size: many
D: NA
V: TRBV11-2

DNA: TGCAGCGTTGAAGATCGTTGGGACTCCTACAATGAGCAGTTCTTC
CDR3: CSVEDRWDSYNEQFF
J: TRBJ2-1
size: NA
D: NA
V: TRBV29-1

DNA: TGCAGCGCCGAGAGGGGGGAGACCCAGTACTTC
CDR3: CSAERGETQYF
J: TRBJ2-5
size: NA
D: NA
V: TRBV29-1